The rows below give T cell receptor beta chains drawn from one sample of a study of technical replicates of blood from a few donors. Sequencing used immunoSEQ multiplex PCR; TCRdb keeps in-frame clones, though not all of them. The table has about 93,000 clones, nearly 97% seen once. Sequenced: T cells isolated from PBMCs. These TCRs come from a human donor in good health. Each CDR3 is given without its conserved first and last residue. Each record gives: V gene, clone size, J gene, CDR3 length, CDR3 protein. Not every row has a clone size; where given, it reads once, few, many or a size class.

v_gene: TRBV15
abundance: NA
j_gene: TRBJ2-7
len: 13
CDR3aa: ATSSGTVPIYEQY

v_gene: TRBV5-4
abundance: NA
j_gene: TRBJ1-1
len: 12
CDR3aa: ASSRTGTSVGAF

v_gene: TRBV11-3
abundance: NA
j_gene: TRBJ2-5
len: 12
CDR3aa: ASSQVRGQETQY

v_gene: TRBV28
abundance: once
j_gene: TRBJ1-5
len: 13
CDR3aa: ASSLGDRGNQPQH

v_gene: TRBV28
abundance: NA
j_gene: TRBJ2-5
len: 11
CDR3aa: ASTTGQQETQY

v_gene: TRBV28
abundance: NA
j_gene: TRBJ1-2
len: 12
CDR3aa: ASSLPGGFYGYT

v_gene: TRBV5-1
abundance: NA
j_gene: TRBJ1-2
len: 13
CDR3aa: ASSLRGGSDYGYT

v_gene: TRBV2
abundance: NA
j_gene: TRBJ2-1
len: 13
CDR3aa: ASSSQQGGYNEQF

v_gene: TRBV28
abundance: NA
j_gene: TRBJ2-3
len: 13
CDR3aa: ASSPRGSGTDTQY

v_gene: TRBV5-1
abundance: NA
j_gene: TRBJ2-7
len: 12
CDR3aa: ASSFQAGDYEQY

v_gene: TRBV4-1
abundance: NA
j_gene: TRBJ2-2
len: 15
CDR3aa: ASSHPSGRAGTGELF

v_gene: TRBV4-2
abundance: once
j_gene: TRBJ1-6
len: 15
CDR3aa: ASSQGRGWSLNSPLH

v_gene: TRBV7-8
abundance: NA
j_gene: TRBJ2-5
len: 16
CDR3aa: ASTQGPAAAGVLKTQY

v_gene: TRBV18
abundance: NA
j_gene: TRBJ1-1
len: 12
CDR3aa: ASSRDRLNTEAF

v_gene: TRBV7-3
abundance: NA
j_gene: TRBJ2-3
len: 12
CDR3aa: ASSLNANTDTQY

v_gene: TRBV10-1
abundance: NA
j_gene: TRBJ2-7
len: 12
CDR3aa: ASSDGQGFYEQY

v_gene: TRBV4-1
abundance: NA
j_gene: TRBJ1-1
len: 12
CDR3aa: ASSPGTLNTEAF

v_gene: TRBV7-2
abundance: NA
j_gene: TRBJ2-1
len: 13
CDR3aa: ASSLVAGPGNEQF

v_gene: TRBV9
abundance: NA
j_gene: TRBJ2-3
len: 13
CDR3aa: ASSVGIARGDTQY

v_gene: TRBV27
abundance: NA
j_gene: TRBJ2-5
len: 15
CDR3aa: ASSLTLSGQGKETQY

v_gene: TRBV6-4
abundance: NA
j_gene: TRBJ2-1
len: 13
CDR3aa: ASSDYSGSSNEQF

v_gene: TRBV7-2
abundance: NA
j_gene: TRBJ2-3
len: 13
CDR3aa: ASSLVGLYTDTQY

v_gene: TRBV5-6
abundance: NA
j_gene: TRBJ1-1
len: 14
CDR3aa: ASSLLGQGANWEAF

v_gene: TRBV19
abundance: NA
j_gene: TRBJ2-7
len: 12
CDR3aa: ASGLAGGLYEQY

v_gene: TRBV27
abundance: NA
j_gene: TRBJ1-1
len: 13
CDR3aa: ASSSPGQGFPEAF

v_gene: TRBV5-4
abundance: NA
j_gene: TRBJ2-4
len: 13
CDR3aa: ASSLAGDAKNIQY

v_gene: TRBV5-1
abundance: NA
j_gene: TRBJ2-1
len: 11
CDR3aa: ASSPSSYNEQF